The TCR beta chain described here comes from a study of blood T cells in healthy people across ages. A J-beta primer mix and a sample-barcoded 5' primer were used in a second PCR of about 7 to 12 cycles. TCRdb fed the 5' RACE reads into MiXCR, producing one record per CDR3 protein. The top ten clones hold about 2.1% of a sample with 1.5 million to 2 million distinct CDR3 sequences, less than 50% of them seen once. V lost 0 bases and J lost 4, with 22 bases in between. The CDR3 has 18 amino acids. From germline, CDR1 is LGHDT and CDR2 YNNKEL (reference sequence). Every donor provided 7.5 to 10 milliliters of peripheral blood.

Specimen: blood. This chain links TRBV3-1 with TRBJ2-7, with TRBD1 as a possible D gene (6 bases). The origin of this receptor is a woman between 40 and 50 years old in good health. The CDR3 reads CASSQDLGATWTVYEQYF. CDR3 DNA: TGTGCCAGCAGCCAAGATTTGGGGGCAACCTGGACTGTATACGAGCAGTACTTC.